This TCR beta chain is from a study of blood T cell repertoires in COVID-19. Study-wide background: Donors in the United States, Italy and Spain gave samples during acute or convalescent COVID-19. In each case, the material was cDNA or gDNA derived from T cells, B-cell-depleted T cells, or PBMCs.

Original analysis: Estimated nucleated cell counts came from reference gene primer amplification. Assay: immunoSEQ multiplex PCR; the TCRdb copy retains only in-frame clones and omits some. For V, J and clone size, that table is used; D and trimming come from the DNA. Of a few hundred thousand clones listed, around 87% are singletons. Trimming pared 3 bases from V and 2 bases from J, leaving 13 bases between. This CDR3 has 15 amino acids. CDR1 is LNHDA, CDR2 SQIVND, per germline (reference sequence). The chain employs TRBV19 and TRBJ1-2; D perhaps matches TRBD1 (5 bases). The origin of this receptor is a man in his sixties with acute or convalescent COVID-19. Sequencing used peripheral blood. The CDR3 reads CASSMLHRSNYGYTF. The CDR3 DNA sequence: TGTGCCAGTAGTATGCTTCACAGGTCAAACTATGGCTACACCTTC. Drawing the rest from reference TRBV19 and TRBJ1-2, the complete variable domain is DGGITQSPKYLFRKEGQNVTLSCEQNLNHDAMYWYRQDPGQGLRLIYYSQIVNDFQKGDIAEGYSVSREKKESFPLTVTSAQKNPTAFYLCASSMLHRSNYGYTFGSGTRLTVV.